What follows is one T cell receptor beta chain and its context. Its specificity is not known. Germline V gene sequence: CDR1 SGDLS, CDR2 YYNGEE. Trimming at V came to 0 bases and at J to 3 bases, leaving 7 bases not matched to a gene. The CDR3 is made up of 16 amino acids. The sample comes from a study of tumour-infiltrating T cells in Burkitt lymphoma. On the study more broadly: Survival, overall and progression-free, tracked with productive clonality. Study-level points and caveats: Public clonotypes, several, appeared across numerous Burkitt lymphoma patients.

Assay used: immunoSEQ multiplex PCR; TCRdb lists only in-frame clones, some missing. This table holds about 6,600 clones, about 85% found once. This sequence joins TRBV9 and TRBJ2-3; 7 bases are a match to TRBD2. This clonotype was sampled from a human donor with Burkitt lymphoma. The sequenced material came from tumor tissue. CDR3 coding DNA: TGTGCCAGCAGCGTAGTCCCGGGGGGTACGACAGATACGCAGTATTTT. Translation gives CASSVVPGGTTDTQYF.